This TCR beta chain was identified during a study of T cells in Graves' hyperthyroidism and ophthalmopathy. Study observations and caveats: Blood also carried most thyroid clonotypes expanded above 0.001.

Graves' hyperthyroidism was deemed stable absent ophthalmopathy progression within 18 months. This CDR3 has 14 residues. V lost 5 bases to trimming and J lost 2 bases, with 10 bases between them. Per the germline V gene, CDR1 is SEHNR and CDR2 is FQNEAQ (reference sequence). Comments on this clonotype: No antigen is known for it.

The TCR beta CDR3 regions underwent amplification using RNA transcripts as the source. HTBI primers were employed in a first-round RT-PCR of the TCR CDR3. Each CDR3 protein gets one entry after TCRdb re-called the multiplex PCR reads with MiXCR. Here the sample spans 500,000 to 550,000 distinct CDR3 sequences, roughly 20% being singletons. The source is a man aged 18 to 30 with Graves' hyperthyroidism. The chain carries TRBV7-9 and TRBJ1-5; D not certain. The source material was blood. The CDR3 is CASSGDSGNQPQHF. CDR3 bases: TGTGCCAGCAGCGGAGACTCCGGCAATCAGCCCCAGCATTTT.